The 32 T cell receptor beta chains in this list originate from one sample, sequenced in a study of identical twins. TCRdb re-analysed the 5' RACE reads in MiXCR, keeping a single row per CDR3 protein. The data contain 210,000 or so distinct CDR3 sequences, 7.5% of them singletons. These data were likewise used in another study, on yellow fever vaccine responses in identical twins.

The sample was memory (CD45RO+) T cells sorted from blood. The receptor source for this set is a woman younger than 35 in good health.

The chain employs TRBV7-9 and TRBJ1-2, with TRBD1 as a possible D gene (6 bases). Between the trimmed V and J ends, which lost 3 bases and 5 bases, there was a span of 13 bases. Germline values: CDR1 SEHNR, CDR2 FQNEAQ (reference sequence). The CDR3 spans 14 residues. CDR3 region: CASSLGHLRYGYTF. DNA of the CDR3: TGTGCCAGCAGCTTGGGACACCTCCGATATGGCTACACCTTC.

There are many counts of this clonotype. The chain couples TRBV11-2 to TRBJ2-1; 10 bases agree with TRBD1. The CDR3 is made up of 16 amino acids. Germline V lookup: CDR1 SGHAT, CDR2 FQNNGV. V lost 2 bases, J lost 6 bases, and 7 bases stayed unmatched. CDR3 residues: CASSLYAGTGVNEQFF. CDR3 nucleotide sequence: TGTGCCAGCAGCTTATACGCCGGGACAGGGGTCAATGAGCAGTTCTTC.

This clonotype was picked up many times. This chain links TRBV24-1 with TRBJ2-4; the D gene is possibly TRBD2 (5 bases). Per the germline V gene, CDR1 is KGHDR and CDR2 is SFDVKD. The CDR3 runs to 13 residues. The V gene lost 3 bases and the J gene lost 6 bases, with 8 bases spanning the gap. CDR3 region: CATSDGGRNIQYF. DNA of the CDR3: TGTGCCACCAGTGATGGAGGTCGAAACATTCAGTACTTC.

At least ten counts were recorded for this clonotype. This chain links TRBV6-1 with TRBJ1-6; D not certain. This CDR3 region has 14 residues. The germline V gene encodes CDR1 MNHNS and CDR2 SASEGT. The V end was cut by 7 bases, the J end by 3 bases, with 10 bases between. CDR3 amino acids: CASTAGIYNSPLHF. CDR3 nucleotide sequence: TGTGCCAGCACTGCAGGAATCTATAATTCACCCCTCCACTTT.

In its sample, this clonotype was seen a few times. The V and J genes are TRBV14 and TRBJ1-1; 9 bases line up with TRBD1. Looked up from germline, CDR1 is SGHDN and CDR2 is FVKESK. CDR3 length equals 14 residues. With 1 base clipped from V and 6 bases from J, the junction kept 3 bases outside the gene matches. The CDR3 spells CASSQATGGAEAFF. The DNA of the CDR3 is TGTGCCAGCAGCCAAGCGACAGGGGGAGCTGAAGCTTTCTTT.

This clonotype was seen ten or more times. V is TRBV2 and J is TRBJ1-2, with D maybe TRBD1 (5 bases). Germline V lookup: CDR1 SNHLY, CDR2 FYNNEI. V lost 7 bases to trimming and J lost 8 bases, with 14 bases between them. The CDR3 covers 12 residues. The CDR3 DNA sequence: TGTGCCAGCAAGGGGAGGGTAGGAGGCTACACCTTC. This sequence encodes CASKGRVGGYTF.

There are a few counts of this clonotype. This chain's CDR3 is CASRSTLHSTGELFF. In nucleotides, the CDR3 is TGTGCCAGCAGGTCGACCCTACATTCTACCGGGGAGCTGTTTTTT. The gene calls are TRBV3-1 and TRBJ2-2; D gene unclear. Trimming removed 6 bases at V and 5 bases at J, with 16 bases between. Germline V gene data show CDR1 as LGHDT and CDR2 as YNNKEL (reference sequence). The CDR3 is 15 amino acids. Filled out from reference TRBV3-1 and TRBJ2-2, the complete variable domain reads DTAVSQTPKYLVTQMGNDKSIKCEQNLGHDTMYWYKQDSKKFLKIMFSYNNKELIINETVPNRFSPKSPDKAHLNLHINSLELGDSAVYFCASRSTLHSTGELFFGEGSRLTVL.

The chain recombines TRBV30 with TRBJ2-1; TRBD2 matches at 14 bases. The germline V gene encodes CDR1 GTSNPN and CDR2 SVGIG (reference sequence). The CDR3 is 13 amino acids. J gave up 12 bases and V 6 bases, and 7 bases lay outside the gene matches. CDR3 nucleotides: TGTGCCTGTTACGGGACTAGCGGGAGAAGGCAGTTCTTC. This translates into CACYGTSGRRQFF.

This clonotype appeared a few times. The V gene is TRBV6-4, the J gene TRBJ2-3; 9 nucleotides match TRBD2. CDR1 and CDR2 (germline): MRHNA, SNTAGT. After removal of 5 bases from V and 2 bases from J, the junction contained 5 bases not matched to a gene. This CDR3 region has 15 residues. CDR3 bases: TGTGCCAGCAGTACCGGGACTAGCTACACAGATACGCAGTATTTT. As protein: CASSTGTSYTDTQYF.

This clonotype has a handful of counts. V and J are TRBV20-1 and TRBJ2-1; TRBD2 matches at 9 bases. V was pared by 5 bases and J by 8 bases, with 10 bases of the junction left unmatched. This CDR3 contains 14 residues. CDR1 is DFQATT and CDR2 is SNEGSKA in the germline V gene (reference sequence). The CDR3 nucleotides are TGCAGTGCTCCTCGGCGGGGGGGTTATGATGAGCAGTTCTTC. Translation: CSAPRRGGYDEQFF.

This clonotype was counted ten times or more. The gene calls are TRBV29-1 and TRBJ2-3; a weak D match, TRBD2 (6 bases). The V gene's germline CDR1 is SQVTM and CDR2 ANQGSEA. V was clipped by 6 bases and J by 5 bases, with 15 bases between them. The length of the CDR3 is 13 residues. The CDR3 nucleotides are TGCAGCGTCCCGCACCCAGCGGGAGATACGCAGTATTTT. This translates into CSVPHPAGDTQYF.

This clonotype was counted ten times or more. The chain carries TRBV6-4 and TRBJ2-3; TRBD1 agrees at 9 bases. CDR3 length equals 14 residues. Germline loops: CDR1 MRHNA, CDR2 SNTAGT. J gave up 1 base and V 4 bases, and 0 bases lay outside the gene matches. The CDR3 sequence is CASSGTGGTDTQYF. The CDR3 DNA reads TGTGCCAGCAGTGGGACAGGGGGCACAGATACGCAGTATTTT.

This clonotype occurred many times. J is TRBJ2-3 and V is TRBV7-8; TRBD2 matches at 7 bases. CDR3 length equals 16 residues. In germline, CDR1 is SGHVS, CDR2 FQNEAQ. With V trimmed by 5 bases and J by 2 bases, 10 bases remained unmatched. The CDR3 bases are TGTGCCAGCAGCGGATTCCGGGACTACGACACAGATACGCAGTATTTT. Residues: CASSGFRDYDTDTQYF.

In this sample, this clonotype turned up many times. This chain connects TRBV5-1 to TRBJ2-1, with TRBD2 matching 12 bases. The CDR3 extends over 15 amino acids. Losses at the gene ends were 4 bases for V and 5 bases for J; bases not matched to a gene: 4. Germline V gene data show CDR1 as SGHRS and CDR2 as YFSETQ. CDR3 in DNA: TGCGCCAGCAGCAAACGGACTAGCGGGAACAATGAGCAGTTCTTC. Amino acids: CASSKRTSGNNEQFF.

This clonotype was detected many times. The chain has TRBV5-1 and TRBJ2-1; D ambiguous. V gave up 0 bases and J gave up 7 bases, with 14 bases separating them. CDR3 length: 15 amino acids. The germline gives CDR1 SGHRS, CDR2 YFSETQ. The CDR3 DNA sequence: TGCGCCAGCAGCTTGGGTCGGACCGCCCGGAATGAGCAGTTCTTC. As protein: CASSLGRTARNEQFF.

The rearrangement joins TRBV6-4 to TRBJ2-1, with 9 bases aligning to TRBD2. Germline values: CDR1 MRHNA, CDR2 SNTAGT. The CDR3 has 14 amino acids. With V trimmed by 4 bases and J by 2 bases, 0 bases remained unmatched. CDR3 protein: CASSGGGAYNEQFF. Here the CDR3 DNA reads TGTGCCAGCAGTGGCGGGGGGGCCTACAATGAGCAGTTCTTC.

This chain uses TRBV6-1 with TRBJ2-3; D might be TRBD1 or TRBD2, each matching 5 bases. Trimming pared 3 bases from V and 2 bases from J, leaving 15 bases between. The CDR3 spans 16 residues. Germline V gene data show CDR1 as MNHNS and CDR2 as SASEGT. CDR3 sequence (DNA): TGTGCCAGCAGTGAGGGACGGACGGCCCCCACAGATACGCAGTATTTT. It codes for CASSEGRTAPTDTQYF.

This clonotype was recorded many times. CDR3 nucleotides: TGCAGTCCCCATAATAATAACTATGGCTACACCTTC. Amino acids: CSPHNNNYGYTF. This sequence joins TRBV20-1 and TRBJ1-2; no clear D gene. The CDR3 extends over 12 amino acids. The V gene lost 8 bases and the J gene lost 1 base, with 11 bases spanning the gap. Germline V gene sequence: CDR1 DFQATT, CDR2 SNEGSKA (reference sequence).

This clonotype was picked up many times. The V call is TRBV4-3, the J call TRBJ2-3; 7 bases are a match to TRBD2. The germline CDR1 and CDR2 sequences are LGHNA and YSLEER. The CDR3 runs to 13 residues. V was pared by 1 base and J by 8 bases, with 3 bases of the junction left unmatched. CDR3 DNA: TGCGCCAGCAGCCAAGCACTAGCGCCTACGCAGTATTTT. Amino acid sequence: CASSQALAPTQYF.

This clonotype appeared many times. The chain links TRBV3-1 to TRBJ2-5; D is perhaps TRBD1 or TRBD2 (6 bases each). Germline V gene data show CDR1 as LGHDT and CDR2 as YNNKEL (reference sequence). V shed 2 bases and J shed 5 bases, with 15 bases lying between them. The CDR3 loop spans 15 amino acids. The CDR3 DNA follows: TGTGCCAGCAGCCAAACCGGGGGCGAGGTGGAGACCCAGTACTTC. This sequence encodes CASSQTGGEVETQYF.

This clonotype occurred many times. The J gene is TRBJ2-3, the V gene TRBV5-1; 7 bases agree with TRBD1. This CDR3 is built from 15 residues. Germline-derived CDR1 and CDR2 are SGHRS and YFSETQ. The ends lost 0 bases at V and 0 bases at J; junction bases unmatched: 1. The CDR3 reads CASSLEGGSTDTQYF. The CDR3 DNA reads TGCGCCAGCAGCTTGGAAGGGGGCAGCACAGATACGCAGTATTTT.

This clonotype was seen many times. The chain is built from TRBV28 and TRBJ1-2, with TRBD1 matching 7 bases. The CDR3 is made up of 13 amino acids. V dropped 6 bases and J dropped 4; count of bases not matched to a gene: 5. Per the germline V gene, CDR1 is MDHEN and CDR2 is SYDVKM. For the CDR3, the DNA is TGTGCCAGCAGCTTTAGGGGGCCCTATGGCTACACCTTC. Translating it yields CASSFRGPYGYTF.

This clonotype was counted ten times or more. The genes are TRBV3-1 and TRBJ2-7; D unclear. This CDR3 is 11 amino acids long. V was clipped by 0 bases and J by 3 bases, with 0 bases between them. Looked up from germline, CDR1 is LGHDT and CDR2 is YNNKEL (reference sequence). Here the CDR3 reads CASSQDYEQYF. The CDR3 DNA follows: TGTGCCAGCAGCCAAGACTACGAGCAGTACTTC.

The rearrangement links TRBV28 to TRBJ2-7, with 8 bases matching TRBD1. Per the germline V gene, CDR1 is MDHEN and CDR2 is SYDVKM. The length of the CDR3 is 14 residues. The ends lost 7 bases at V and 1 base at J; junction bases unmatched: 6. The CDR3 bases are TGTGCCAGCATCCCACAGGGGGGATCCTACGAGCAGTACTTC. This translates into CASIPQGGSYEQYF.

This clonotype has just a few counts. At one end the junction does not follow the germline gene, possibly because of a read error. The chain carries TRBV12-3 or TRBV12-4 and TRBJ2-2; TRBD1 might be the D (5 bases). This CDR3 region has 14 residues. The CDR3 sequence: CVSRHFQGAGELFF. CDR3 DNA sequence: TGTGTCAGCAGGCACTTCCAGGGTGCCGGGGAGCTGTTTTTT.

The chain links TRBV20-1 to TRBJ1-1; 7 bases line up with TRBD1. In germline, CDR1 is DFQATT, CDR2 SNEGSKA (reference sequence). This CDR3 spans 15 amino acids. V lost 5 bases and J lost 6; bases outside the gene matches: 15. This CDR3 is CSAHPWTGEIAEAFF. CDR3 bases: TGCAGTGCTCATCCTTGGACAGGAGAAATCGCTGAAGCTTTCTTT.

As DNA, the CDR3 is TGTGCCAGCAGCCAAGAAGCGGGAGCGGCGAAGACCCAGTACTTC. Translating it yields CASSQEAGAAKTQYF. The J gene is TRBJ2-5, the V gene TRBV3-1; 8 bases map to TRBD2. V lost 0 bases, J lost 6 bases, and 6 bases stayed unmatched. The CDR3 spans 15 residues. Germline V gene lookup returns CDR1 LGHDT and CDR2 YNNKEL (reference sequence).

This clonotype has just a few counts. The chain carries TRBV14 and TRBJ1-1, with a possible D match to TRBD1 (5 bases). The CDR3 contains 13 residues. The germline gives CDR1 SGHDN, CDR2 FVKESK. V lost 1 base to trimming and J lost 3 bases, with 6 bases between them. In DNA form, the CDR3 reads TGTGCCAGCAGCCAAGGACAGTACACTGAAGCTTTCTTT. Protein sequence: CASSQGQYTEAFF.

This clonotype was seen more than once but under ten times. The J gene is TRBJ2-3, the V gene TRBV20-1; no definite D call. CDR3 length: 13 amino acids. V shed 4 bases and J shed 4 bases, with 12 bases lying between them. CDR1 DFQATT and CDR2 SNEGSKA come from the germline V gene (reference sequence). Here the CDR3 DNA reads TGCAGTGCTACTATAGGGTTGCCAGATACGCAGTATTTT. Translated, it gives CSATIGLPDTQYF.

The rearrangement joins TRBV7-9 to TRBJ2-5, with 14 bases identical to TRBD2. CDR1 SEHNR and CDR2 FQNEAQ come from the germline V gene (reference sequence). This CDR3 comprises 16 residues. With 5 bases clipped from V and 5 bases from J, the junction kept 7 bases outside the gene matches. The DNA for the CDR3 is TGTGCCAGCAGCCTTGGGACTAGCGGGAGCGGTGAGACCCAGTACTTC. Its protein product is CASSLGTSGSGETQYF.

This clonotype was detected many times. The chain combines TRBV5-1 with TRBJ2-1, with D hard to call. CDR1 and CDR2 from the germline V gene are SGHRS and YFSETQ. The CDR3 is 16 amino acids. The germline V and J ends were trimmed by 0 bases and 0 bases, with 10 bases remaining between them. The CDR3 loop reads CASSLVPTSSYNEQFF. DNA of the CDR3: TGCGCCAGCAGCTTGGTGCCTACGAGCTCCTACAATGAGCAGTTCTTC. Full variable domain (rest looked up from reference TRBV5-1 and TRBJ2-1): KAGVTQTPRYLIKTRGQQVTLSCSPISGHRSVSWYQQTPGQGLQFLFEYFSETQRNKGNFPGRFSGRQFSNSRSEMNVSTLELGDSALYLCASSLVPTSSYNEQFFGPGTRLTVL.

This clonotype was observed at least ten times. The CDR3 reads CASSSPSGTSGLAKNIQYF. CDR3 DNA: TGTGCCAGCAGCTCCCCTTCCGGGACTAGCGGACTAGCCAAAAACATTCAGTACTTC. The chain couples TRBV11-1 to TRBJ2-4, with TRBD2 identical over 11 bases. The CDR3 loop spans 19 amino acids. Germline V lookup: CDR1 SGHAT, CDR2 FQDESV (reference sequence). V shed 4 bases and J 0 bases; nucleotides not matched to a gene: 11.